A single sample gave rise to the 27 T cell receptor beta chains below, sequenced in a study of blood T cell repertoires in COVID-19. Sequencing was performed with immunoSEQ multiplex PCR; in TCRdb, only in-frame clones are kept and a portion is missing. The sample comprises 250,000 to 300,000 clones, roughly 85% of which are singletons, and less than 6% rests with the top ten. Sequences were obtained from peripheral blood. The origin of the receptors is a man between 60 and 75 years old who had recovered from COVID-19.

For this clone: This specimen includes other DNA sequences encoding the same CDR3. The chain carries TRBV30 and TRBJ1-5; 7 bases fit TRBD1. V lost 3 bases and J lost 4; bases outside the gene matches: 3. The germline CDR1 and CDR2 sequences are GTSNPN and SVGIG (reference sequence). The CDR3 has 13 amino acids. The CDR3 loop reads CAWSNRGNQPQHF. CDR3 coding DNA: TGTGCCTGGAGCAACAGGGGAAATCAGCCCCAGCATTTT.

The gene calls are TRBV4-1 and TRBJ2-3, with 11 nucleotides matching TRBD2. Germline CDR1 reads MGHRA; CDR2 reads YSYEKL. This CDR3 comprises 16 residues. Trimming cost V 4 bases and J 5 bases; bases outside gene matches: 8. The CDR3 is CASSLELAGGGDTQYF. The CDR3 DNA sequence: TGCGCCAGCAGCCTAGAATTAGCGGGAGGGGGAGATACGCAGTATTTT.

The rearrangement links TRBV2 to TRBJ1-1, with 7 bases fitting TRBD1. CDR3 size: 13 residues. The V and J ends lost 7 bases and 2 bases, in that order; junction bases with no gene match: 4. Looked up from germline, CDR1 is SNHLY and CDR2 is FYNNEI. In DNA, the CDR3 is TGTGCCAGCAAACAGGGGACTAACACTGAAGCTTTCTTT. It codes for CASKQGTNTEAFF.

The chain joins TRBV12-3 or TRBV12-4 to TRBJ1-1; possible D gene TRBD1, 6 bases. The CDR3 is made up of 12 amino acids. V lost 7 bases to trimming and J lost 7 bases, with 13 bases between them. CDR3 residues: CASTLTGFEAFF. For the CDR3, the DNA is TGTGCCAGCACCCTGACAGGATTTGAAGCTTTCTTT.

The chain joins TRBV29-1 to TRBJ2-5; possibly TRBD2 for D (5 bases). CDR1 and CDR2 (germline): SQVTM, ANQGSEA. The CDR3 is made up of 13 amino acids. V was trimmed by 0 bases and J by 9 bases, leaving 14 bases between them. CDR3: CSVEDGRRAAQYF. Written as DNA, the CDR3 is TGCAGCGTTGAAGATGGCCGAAGAGCGGCCCAGTACTTC.

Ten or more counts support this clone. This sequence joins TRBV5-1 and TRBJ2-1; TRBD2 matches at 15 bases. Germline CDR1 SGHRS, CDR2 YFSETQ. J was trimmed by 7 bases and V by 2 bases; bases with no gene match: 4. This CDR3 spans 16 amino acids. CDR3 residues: CASSLGLAGGINEQFF. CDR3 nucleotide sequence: TGCGCCAGCAGCTTAGGACTAGCGGGAGGGATTAATGAGCAGTTCTTC.

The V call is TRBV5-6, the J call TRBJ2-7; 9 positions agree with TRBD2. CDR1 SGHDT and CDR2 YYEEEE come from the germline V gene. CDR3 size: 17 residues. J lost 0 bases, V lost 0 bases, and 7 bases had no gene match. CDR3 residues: CASSLVTSGRNSYEQYF. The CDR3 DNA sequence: TGTGCCAGCAGCTTGGTTACGAGCGGGAGGAACTCCTACGAGCAGTACTTC.

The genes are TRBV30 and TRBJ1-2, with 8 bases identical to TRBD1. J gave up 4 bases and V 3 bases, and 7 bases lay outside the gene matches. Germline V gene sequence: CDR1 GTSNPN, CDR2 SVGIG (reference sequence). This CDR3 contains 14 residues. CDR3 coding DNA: TGTGCCTGGAGCCGAGACAGGGGTTCCTATGGCTACACCTTC. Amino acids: CAWSRDRGSYGYTF.

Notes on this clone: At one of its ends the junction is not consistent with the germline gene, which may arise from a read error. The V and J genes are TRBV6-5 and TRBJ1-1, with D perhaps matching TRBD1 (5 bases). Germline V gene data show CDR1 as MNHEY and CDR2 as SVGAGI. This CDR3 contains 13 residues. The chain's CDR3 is CASSYSISWTTFF. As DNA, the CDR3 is TGTGCCAGCAGTTACTCAATTTCTTGGACAACCTTTTTT.

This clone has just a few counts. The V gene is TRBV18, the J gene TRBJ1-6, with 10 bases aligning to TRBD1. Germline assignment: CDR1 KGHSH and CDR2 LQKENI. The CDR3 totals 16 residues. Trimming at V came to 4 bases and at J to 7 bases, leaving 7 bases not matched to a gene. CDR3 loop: CASSLIPGQGNSPLHF. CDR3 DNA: TGTGCCAGCTCACTCATACCGGGACAGGGGAATTCACCCCTCCACTTT.

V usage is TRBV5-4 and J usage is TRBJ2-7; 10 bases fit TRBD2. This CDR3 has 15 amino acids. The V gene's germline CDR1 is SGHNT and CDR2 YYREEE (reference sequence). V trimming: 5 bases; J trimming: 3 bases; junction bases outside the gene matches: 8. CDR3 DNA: TGTGCCAGCAGGAGCGGGACTAGCGCCTACTACGAGCAGTACTTC. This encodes CASRSGTSAYYEQYF.

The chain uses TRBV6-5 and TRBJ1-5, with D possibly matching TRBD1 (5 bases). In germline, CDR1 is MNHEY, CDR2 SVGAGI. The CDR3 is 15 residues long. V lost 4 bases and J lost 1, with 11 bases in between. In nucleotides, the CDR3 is TGTGCCAGCAGTTTGGGGGAGGTAAGCAATCAGCCCCAGCATTTT. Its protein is CASSLGEVSNQPQHF.

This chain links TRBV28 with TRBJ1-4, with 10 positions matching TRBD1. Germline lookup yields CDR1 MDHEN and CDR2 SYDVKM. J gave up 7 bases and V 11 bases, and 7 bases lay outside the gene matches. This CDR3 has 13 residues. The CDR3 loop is CAARDRGSEKLFF. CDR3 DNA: TGTGCCGCCCGGGACAGGGGATCTGAAAAACTGTTTTTT. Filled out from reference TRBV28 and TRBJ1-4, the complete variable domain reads DVKVTQSSRYLVKRTGEKVFLECVQDMDHENMFWYRQDPGLGLRLIYFSYDVKMKEKGDIPEGYSVSREKKERFSLILESASTNQTSMYLCAARDRGSEKLFFGSGTQLSVL.

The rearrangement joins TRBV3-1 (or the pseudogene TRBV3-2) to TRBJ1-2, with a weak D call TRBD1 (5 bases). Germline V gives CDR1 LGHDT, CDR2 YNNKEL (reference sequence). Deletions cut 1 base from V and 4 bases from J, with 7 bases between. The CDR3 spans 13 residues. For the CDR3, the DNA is TGTGCCAGCAGCCAAGGACAGACCTATGGCTACACCTTC. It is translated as CASSQGQTYGYTF.

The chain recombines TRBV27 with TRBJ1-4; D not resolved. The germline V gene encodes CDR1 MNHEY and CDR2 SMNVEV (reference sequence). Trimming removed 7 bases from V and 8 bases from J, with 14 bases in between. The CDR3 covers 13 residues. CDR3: CASMSKGGEKLFF. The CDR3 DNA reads TGTGCCAGCATGTCCAAGGGAGGGGAAAAACTGTTTTTT. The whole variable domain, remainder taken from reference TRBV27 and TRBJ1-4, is EAQVTQNPRYLITVTGKKLTVTCSQNMNHEYMSWYRQDPGLGLRQIYYSMNVEVTDKGDVPEGYKVSRKEKRNFPLILESPSPNQTSLYFCASMSKGGEKLFFGSGTQLSVL.

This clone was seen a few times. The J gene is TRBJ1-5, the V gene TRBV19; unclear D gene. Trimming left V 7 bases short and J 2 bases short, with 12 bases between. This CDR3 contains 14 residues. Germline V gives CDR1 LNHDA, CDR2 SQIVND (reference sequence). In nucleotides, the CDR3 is TGTGCCAGTATCCCCGTCGGAGGCAATCAGCCCCAGCATTTT. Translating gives CASIPVGGNQPQHF.

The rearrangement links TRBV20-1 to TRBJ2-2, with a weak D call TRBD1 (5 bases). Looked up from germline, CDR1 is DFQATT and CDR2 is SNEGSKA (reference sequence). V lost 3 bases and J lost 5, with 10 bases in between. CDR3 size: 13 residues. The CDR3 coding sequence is TGCAGTGCTAGTCATCAGGGAACCGGGGAGCTGTTTTTT. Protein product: CSASHQGTGELFF.

This chain's CDR3 is CASRHGTSADTQYF. As DNA, the CDR3 is TGTGCCAGCAGACACGGGACTAGCGCAGATACGCAGTATTTT. The V gene is TRBV6-5, the J gene TRBJ2-3; 10 bases match TRBD2. From germline, CDR1 is MNHEY and CDR2 SVGAGI. The ends lost 6 bases at V and 4 bases at J; junction bases unmatched: 4. The CDR3 runs 14 residues.

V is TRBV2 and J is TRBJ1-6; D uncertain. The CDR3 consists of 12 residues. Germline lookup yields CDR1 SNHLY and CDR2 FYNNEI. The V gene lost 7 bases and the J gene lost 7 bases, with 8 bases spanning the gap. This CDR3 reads CASKIANSPLHF. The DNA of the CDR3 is TGTGCCAGCAAAATAGCCAATTCACCCCTCCACTTT.

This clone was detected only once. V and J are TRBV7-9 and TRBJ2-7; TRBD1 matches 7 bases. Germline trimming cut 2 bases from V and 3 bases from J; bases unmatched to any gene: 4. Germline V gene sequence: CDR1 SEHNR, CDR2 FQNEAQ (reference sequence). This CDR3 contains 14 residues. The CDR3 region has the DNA TGTGCCAGCAGCTTAAACAGGGGAGACTACGAGCAGTACTTC. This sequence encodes CASSLNRGDYEQYF. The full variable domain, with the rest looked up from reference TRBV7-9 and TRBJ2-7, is DTGVSQNPRHKITKRGQNVTFRCDPISEHNRLYWYRQTLGQGPEFLTYFQNEAQLEKSRLLSDRFSAERPKGSFSTLEIQRTEQGDSAMYLCASSLNRGDYEQYFGPGTRLTVT.

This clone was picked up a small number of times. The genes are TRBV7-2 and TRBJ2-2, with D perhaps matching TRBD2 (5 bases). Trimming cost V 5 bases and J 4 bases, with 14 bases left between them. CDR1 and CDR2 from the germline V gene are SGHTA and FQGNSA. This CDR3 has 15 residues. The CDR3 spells CASSPGWVATGELFF. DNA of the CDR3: TGTGCCAGCAGCCCGGGGTGGGTCGCCACCGGGGAGCTGTTTTTT.

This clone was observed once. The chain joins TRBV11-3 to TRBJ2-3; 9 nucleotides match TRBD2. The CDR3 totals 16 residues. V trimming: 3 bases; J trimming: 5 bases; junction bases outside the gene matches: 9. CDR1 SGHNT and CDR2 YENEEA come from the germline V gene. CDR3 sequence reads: CASSLAGTSTRDTQYF. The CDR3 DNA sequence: TGTGCCAGCAGCTTGGCCGGGACTAGCACTCGAGATACGCAGTATTTT.

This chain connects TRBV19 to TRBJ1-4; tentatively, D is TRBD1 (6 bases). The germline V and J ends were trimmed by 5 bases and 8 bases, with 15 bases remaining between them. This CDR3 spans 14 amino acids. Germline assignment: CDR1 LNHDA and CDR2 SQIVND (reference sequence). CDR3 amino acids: CASSLGGGREKLFF. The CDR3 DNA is TGTGCCAGTAGTCTCGGGGGGGGCCGCGAAAAACTGTTTTTT. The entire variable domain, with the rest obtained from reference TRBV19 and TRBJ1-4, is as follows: DGGITQSPKYLFRKEGQNVTLSCEQNLNHDAMYWYRQDPGQGLRLIYYSQIVNDFQKGDIAEGYSVSREKKESFPLTVTSAQKNPTAFYLCASSLGGGREKLFFGSGTQLSVL.

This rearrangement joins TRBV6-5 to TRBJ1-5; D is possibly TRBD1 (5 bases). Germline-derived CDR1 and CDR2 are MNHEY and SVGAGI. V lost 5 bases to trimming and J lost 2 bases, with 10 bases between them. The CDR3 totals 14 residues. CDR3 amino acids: CASSPGQGNQPQHF. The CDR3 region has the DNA TGTGCCAGCAGTCCCGGACAAGGCAATCAGCCCCAGCATTTT.

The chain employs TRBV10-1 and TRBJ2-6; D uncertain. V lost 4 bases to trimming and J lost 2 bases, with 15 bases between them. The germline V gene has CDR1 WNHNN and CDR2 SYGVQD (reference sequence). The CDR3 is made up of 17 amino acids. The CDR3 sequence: CASSAMGFTAGANVLTF. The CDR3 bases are TGCGCCAGCAGTGCGATGGGCTTTACGGCTGGGGCCAACGTCCTGACTTTC.

The CDR3 sequence: CASNLDQRVNTEAFF. The CDR3, as DNA: TGTGCCAGCAACCTAGACCAGAGGGTTAACACTGAAGCTTTCTTT. The rearrangement links TRBV6-5 to TRBJ1-1; no firm D call. The germline V and J ends were trimmed by 7 bases and 2 bases, with 17 bases remaining between them. The CDR3 covers 15 residues. Germline V gene data show CDR1 as MNHEY and CDR2 as SVGAGI.

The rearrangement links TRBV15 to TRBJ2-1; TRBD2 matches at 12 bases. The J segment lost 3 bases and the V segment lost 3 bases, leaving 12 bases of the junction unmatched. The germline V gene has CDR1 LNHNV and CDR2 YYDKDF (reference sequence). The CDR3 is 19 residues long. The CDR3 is CATSRPPKRTSGIYNEQFF. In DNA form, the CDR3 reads TGTGCCACCAGCAGGCCCCCAAAACGGACTAGCGGGATCTACAATGAGCAGTTCTTC.